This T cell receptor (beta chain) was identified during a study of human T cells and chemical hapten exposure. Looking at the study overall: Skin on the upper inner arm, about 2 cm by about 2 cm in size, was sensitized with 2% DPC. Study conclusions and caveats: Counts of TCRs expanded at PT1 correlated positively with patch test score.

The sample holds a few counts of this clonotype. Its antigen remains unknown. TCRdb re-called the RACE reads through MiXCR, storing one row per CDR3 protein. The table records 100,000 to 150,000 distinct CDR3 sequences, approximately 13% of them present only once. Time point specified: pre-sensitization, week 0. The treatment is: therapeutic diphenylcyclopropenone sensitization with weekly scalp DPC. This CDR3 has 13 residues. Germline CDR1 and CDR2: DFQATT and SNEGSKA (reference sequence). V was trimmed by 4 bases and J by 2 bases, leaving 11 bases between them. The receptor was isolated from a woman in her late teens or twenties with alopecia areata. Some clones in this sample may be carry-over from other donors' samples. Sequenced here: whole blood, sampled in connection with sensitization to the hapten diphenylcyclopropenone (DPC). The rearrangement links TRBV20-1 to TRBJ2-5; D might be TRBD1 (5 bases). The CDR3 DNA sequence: TGCAGTGCTACTAGGGGCCAACAAGAGACCCAGTACTTC. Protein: CSATRGQQETQYF.